This entry concerns a single T cell receptor (beta chain). The data were obtained in a study of T cell changes during pregnancy in multiple sclerosis. This CDR3 has 14 residues. Germline lookup yields CDR1 MDHEN and CDR2 SYDVKM. The germline V and J ends were trimmed by 8 bases and 1 base, with 14 bases remaining between them. Profiled with immunoSEQ multiplex PCR; TCRdb holds only in-frame clones, not every one. The repertoire holds tens of thousands of clones, with 90% as singletons. The chain employs TRBV28 and TRBJ1-1; the D gene is possibly TRBD1 (6 bases). Sequenced material: peripheral blood, taken in the third trimester of pregnancy. The receptor's source is a female donor in good health, enrolled as a control in a pregnancy study. The CDR3 sequence is CASARGTSNTEAFF. The CDR3 region has the DNA TGTGCCAGCGCAAGGGGGACATCGAACACTGAAGCTTTCTTT.